The rows below give T cell receptor beta chains drawn from one sample of a study of lymphopenia after photon versus proton radiotherapy. This table comes from immunoSEQ multiplex PCR, and its TCRdb copy is limited to in-frame clones, with some not included. The sample records tens of thousands of clones, about 90% being singletons. The source was peripheral blood, collected from a patient treated with photon-based radiotherapy. The origin of the receptors is a man aged 60-69 years with cholangiocarcinoma. Both conserved end residues are trimmed from each CDR3. A D gene is named only where the DNA matches it firmly.

j_call	cdr3_length	d_call	v_call	cdr3_aa
TRBJ1-5	11	NA	TRBV28	ASTIQGFQPQH
TRBJ1-2	11	NA	TRBV4-2	ASSQDISYGYT
TRBJ2-5	11	NA	TRBV27	ASGTSGSETQY
TRBJ1-3	11	NA	TRBV7-7	ASSFSLGNTIY
TRBJ2-5	13	NA	TRBV13	ASSLIAGPRETQY
TRBJ1-2	11	NA	TRBV5-1	ASSLAGKDGYT
TRBJ2-3	15	TRBD2	TRBV9	ASSSDGTSGDTDTQY
TRBJ1-1	12	TRBD1	TRBV7-2	ASSLQGELSEAF
TRBJ2-3	14	TRBD2	TRBV9	ASSVVVGGGTDTQY
TRBJ2-7	16	NA	TRBV12-2	ASRLVESGDRHSYEQY
TRBJ2-3	14	NA	TRBV28	ASSSPGLAVADTQY
TRBJ2-1	17	TRBD2	TRBV28	ASSFPTSGRVSSYNEQF
TRBJ1-3	13	NA	TRBV6-5	ASSPYAETGNTIY
TRBJ1-4	15	TRBD1	TRBV7-2	ASSLEGGGTGEEKLF
TRBJ1-2	7	NA	TRBV28	ASGYGYT
TRBJ2-3	14	TRBD2	TRBV15	ATSRDGAGGSDTQY
TRBJ2-2	13	TRBD2	TRBV7-3	ASSLGLAGTGELF
TRBJ2-7	11	NA	TRBV27	ASSLPGVYEQY
TRBJ1-2	12	NA	TRBV19	ASSIPADRNGYT
TRBJ2-1	13	NA	TRBV11-2	ASSPGFPNNNEQF
TRBJ2-7	10	NA	TRBV11-2	ASSLVYYEQY
TRBJ2-2	12	TRBD1	TRBV2	ASRGQGLTGELF
TRBJ2-1	11	NA	TRBV5-1	ASSLQGTGEQF
TRBJ2-7	12	NA	TRBV6-6	ASSYSGGTYEQY
TRBJ1-3	11	TRBD1	TRBV29-1	SVGQGAGNTIY
TRBJ1-5	12	NA	TRBV6-1	ASTATGRGQPQH
TRBJ2-3	14	NA	TRBV15	ATSRGPMASTDTQY
TRBJ2-7	14	TRBD2	TRBV28	ASSLPPSGPTYEQY
TRBJ2-5	15	NA	TRBV7-9	ASSLDFRWQAGETQY
TRBJ1-3	12	NA	TRBV7-9	ASSLGPPGNTIY
TRBJ1-2	13	NA	TRBV18	ASSLRGVPLYGYT
TRBJ1-4	12	NA	TRBV7-6	ASSMGQENEKLF
TRBJ2-6	14	TRBD2	TRBV18	ASSPPGGAGANVLT
TRBJ2-7	14	NA	TRBV12-5	ASASLDQGRLFEQY
TRBJ2-5	12	NA	TRBV7-9	ASSLPGTQETQY
TRBJ1-4	13	NA	TRBV4-2	ASSVTGTSEEKLF
TRBJ2-3	13	TRBD2	TRBV9	ASSKRGGREDTQY
TRBJ2-5	14	TRBD2	TRBV5-1	ASSLGSGGDGETQY
TRBJ1-5	13	NA	TRBV18	ASSPGPDSNQPQH
TRBJ1-6	13	TRBD1	TRBV5-4	ASSYRTGVNSPLH